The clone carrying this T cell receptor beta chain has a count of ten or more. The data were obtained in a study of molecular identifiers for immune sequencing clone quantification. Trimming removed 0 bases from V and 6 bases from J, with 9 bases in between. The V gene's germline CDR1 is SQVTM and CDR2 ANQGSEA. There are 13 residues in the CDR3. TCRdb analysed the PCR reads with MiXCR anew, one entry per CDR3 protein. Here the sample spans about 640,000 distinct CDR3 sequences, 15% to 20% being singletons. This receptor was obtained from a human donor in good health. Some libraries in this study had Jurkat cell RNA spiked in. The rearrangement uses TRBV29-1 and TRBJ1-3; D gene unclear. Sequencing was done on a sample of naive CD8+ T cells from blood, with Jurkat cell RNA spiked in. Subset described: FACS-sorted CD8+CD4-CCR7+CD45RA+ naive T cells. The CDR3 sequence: CSVEDRQLNTIYF. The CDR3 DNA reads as TGCAGCGTTGAAGATCGGCAGTTAAACACCATATATTTT.